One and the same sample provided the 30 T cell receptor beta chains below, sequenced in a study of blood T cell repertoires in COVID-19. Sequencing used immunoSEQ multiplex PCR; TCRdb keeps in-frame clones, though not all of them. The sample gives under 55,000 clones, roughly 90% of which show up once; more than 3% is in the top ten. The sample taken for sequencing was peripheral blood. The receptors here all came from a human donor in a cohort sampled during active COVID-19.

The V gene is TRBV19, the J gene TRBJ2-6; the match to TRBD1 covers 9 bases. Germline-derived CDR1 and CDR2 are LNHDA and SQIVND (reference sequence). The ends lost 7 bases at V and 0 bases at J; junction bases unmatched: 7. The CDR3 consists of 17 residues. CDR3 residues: CASTIGTGFSGANVLTF. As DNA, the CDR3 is TGTGCCAGTACCATAGGGACAGGGTTCTCTGGGGCCAACGTCCTGACTTTC. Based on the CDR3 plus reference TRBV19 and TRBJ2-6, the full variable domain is DGGITQSPKYLFRKEGQNVTLSCEQNLNHDAMYWYRQDPGQGLRLIYYSQIVNDFQKGDIAEGYSVSREKKESFPLTVTSAQKNPTAFYLCASTIGTGFSGANVLTFGAGSRLTVL.

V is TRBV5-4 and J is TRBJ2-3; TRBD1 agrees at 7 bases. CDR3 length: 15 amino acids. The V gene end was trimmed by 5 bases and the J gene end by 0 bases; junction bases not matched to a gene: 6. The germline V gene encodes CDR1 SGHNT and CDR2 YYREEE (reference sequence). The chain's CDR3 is CASRFGTASTDTQYF. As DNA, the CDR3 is TGTGCCAGCAGGTTCGGGACAGCAAGCACAGATACGCAGTATTTT.

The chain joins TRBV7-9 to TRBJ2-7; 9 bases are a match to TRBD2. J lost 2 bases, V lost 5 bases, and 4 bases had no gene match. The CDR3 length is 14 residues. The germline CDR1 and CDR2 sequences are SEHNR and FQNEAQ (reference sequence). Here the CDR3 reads CASSPVAGAYEQYF. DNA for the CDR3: TGTGCCAGCAGCCCCGTAGCGGGAGCCTACGAGCAGTACTTC.

The CDR3 sequence: CASSHPQGYEQYF. In DNA, the CDR3 is TGTGCCAGCAGCCACCCACAGGGCTACGAGCAGTACTTC. The V call is TRBV4-2, the J call TRBJ2-7; TRBD1 might be the D (6 bases). The germline gives CDR1 LGHNA, CDR2 YNFKEQ. The CDR3 loop spans 13 amino acids. Trimming left V 3 bases short and J 3 bases short, with 9 bases between.

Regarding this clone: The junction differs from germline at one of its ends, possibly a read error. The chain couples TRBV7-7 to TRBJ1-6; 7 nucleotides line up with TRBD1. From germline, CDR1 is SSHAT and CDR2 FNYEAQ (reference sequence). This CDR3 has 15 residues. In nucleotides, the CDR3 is TGTGCTAGCAGCCGACGAGAGACAGGGAGTTCACCCCTCCACTTT. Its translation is CASSRRETGSSPLHF. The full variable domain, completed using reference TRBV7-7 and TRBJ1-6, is GAGVSQSPRYKVTKRGQDVTLRCDPISSHATLYWYQQALGQGPEFLTYFNYEAQPDKSGLPSDRFSAERPEGSISTLTIQRTEQRDSAMYRCASSRRETGSSPLHFGNGTRLTVT.

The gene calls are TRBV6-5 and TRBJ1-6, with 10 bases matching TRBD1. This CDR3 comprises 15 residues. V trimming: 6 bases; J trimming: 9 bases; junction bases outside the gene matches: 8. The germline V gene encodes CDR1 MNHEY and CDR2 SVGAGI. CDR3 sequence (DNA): TGTGCCAGCAGCTGGACAGGGGGATTGAGTTCACCCCTCCACTTT. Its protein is CASSWTGGLSSPLHF.

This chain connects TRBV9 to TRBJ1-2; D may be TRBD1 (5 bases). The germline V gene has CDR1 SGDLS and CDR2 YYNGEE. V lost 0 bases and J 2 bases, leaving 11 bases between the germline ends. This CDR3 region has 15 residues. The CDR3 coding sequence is TGTGCCAGCAGCGTAGATCTAGGGGCGAACTATGGCTACACCTTC. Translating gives CASSVDLGANYGYTF. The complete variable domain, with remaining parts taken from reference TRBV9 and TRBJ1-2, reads DSGVTQTPKHLITATGQRVTLRCSPRSGDLSVYWYQQSLDQGLQFLIQYYNGEERAKGNILERFSAQQFPDLHSELNLSSLELGDSALYFCASSVDLGANYGYTFGSGTRLTVV.

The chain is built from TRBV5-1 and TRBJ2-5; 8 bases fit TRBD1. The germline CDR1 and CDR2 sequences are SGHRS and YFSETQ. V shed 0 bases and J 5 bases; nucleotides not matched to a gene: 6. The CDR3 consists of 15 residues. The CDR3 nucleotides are TGCGCCAGCAGCTTGGGTCCAGGGGGCGACGAGACCCAGTACTTC. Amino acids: CASSLGPGGDETQYF.

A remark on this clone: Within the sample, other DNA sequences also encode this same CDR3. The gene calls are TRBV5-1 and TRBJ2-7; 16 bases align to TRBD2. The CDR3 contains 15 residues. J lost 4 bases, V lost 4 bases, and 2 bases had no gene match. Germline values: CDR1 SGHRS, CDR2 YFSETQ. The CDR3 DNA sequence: TGCGCCAGCAGCCCGGGACTAGCGGGAGGGTACGAGCAGTACTTC. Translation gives CASSPGLAGGYEQYF. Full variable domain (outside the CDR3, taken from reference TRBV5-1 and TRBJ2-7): KAGVTQTPRYLIKTRGQQVTLSCSPISGHRSVSWYQQTPGQGLQFLFEYFSETQRNKGNFPGRFSGRQFSNSRSEMNVSTLELGDSALYLCASSPGLAGGYEQYFGPGTRLTVT.

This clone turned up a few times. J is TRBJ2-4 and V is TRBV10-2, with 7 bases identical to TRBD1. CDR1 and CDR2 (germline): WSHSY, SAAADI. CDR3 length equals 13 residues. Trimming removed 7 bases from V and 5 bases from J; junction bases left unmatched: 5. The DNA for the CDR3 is TGCGCCAGCAAACCCGGGACAGAAAACATTCAGTACTTC. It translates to CASKPGTENIQYF.

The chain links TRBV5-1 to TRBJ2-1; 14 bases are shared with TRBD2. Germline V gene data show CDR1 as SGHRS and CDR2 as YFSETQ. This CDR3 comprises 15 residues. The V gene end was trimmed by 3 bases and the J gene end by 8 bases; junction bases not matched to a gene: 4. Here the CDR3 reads CASSWTSGRKDEQFF. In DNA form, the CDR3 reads TGCGCCAGCAGCTGGACTAGCGGGAGGAAAGATGAGCAGTTCTTC.

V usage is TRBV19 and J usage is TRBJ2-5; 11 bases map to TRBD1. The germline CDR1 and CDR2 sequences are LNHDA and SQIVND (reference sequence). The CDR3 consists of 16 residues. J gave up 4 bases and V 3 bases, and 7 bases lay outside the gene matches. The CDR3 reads CASSMWDRGDRETQYF. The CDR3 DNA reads TGTGCCAGTAGTATGTGGGACAGGGGGGATAGAGAGACCCAGTACTTC. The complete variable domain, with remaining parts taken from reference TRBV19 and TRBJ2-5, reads DGGITQSPKYLFRKEGQNVTLSCEQNLNHDAMYWYRQDPGQGLRLIYYSQIVNDFQKGDIAEGYSVSREKKESFPLTVTSAQKNPTAFYLCASSMWDRGDRETQYFGPGTRLLVL.

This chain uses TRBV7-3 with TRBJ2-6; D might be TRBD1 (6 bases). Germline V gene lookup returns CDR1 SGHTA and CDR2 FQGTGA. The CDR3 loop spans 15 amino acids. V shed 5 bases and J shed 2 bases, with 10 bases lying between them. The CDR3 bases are TGTGCCAGCAGCCTCGAGGGGGCTGGGGCCAACGTCCTGACTTTC. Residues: CASSLEGAGANVLTF.

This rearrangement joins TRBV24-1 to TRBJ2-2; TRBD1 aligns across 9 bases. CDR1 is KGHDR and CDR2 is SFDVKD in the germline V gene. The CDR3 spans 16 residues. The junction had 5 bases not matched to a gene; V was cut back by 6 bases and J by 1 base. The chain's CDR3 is CATSSPGQGNTGELFF. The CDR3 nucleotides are TGTGCCACCAGTTCGCCGGGACAGGGGAACACCGGGGAGCTGTTTTTT.

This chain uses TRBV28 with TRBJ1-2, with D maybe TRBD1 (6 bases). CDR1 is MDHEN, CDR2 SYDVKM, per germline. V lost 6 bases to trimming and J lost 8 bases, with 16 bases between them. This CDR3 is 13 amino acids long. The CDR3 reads CASRGGTPQGYTF. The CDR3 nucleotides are TGTGCCAGCAGGGGAGGGACACCGCAAGGCTACACCTTC.

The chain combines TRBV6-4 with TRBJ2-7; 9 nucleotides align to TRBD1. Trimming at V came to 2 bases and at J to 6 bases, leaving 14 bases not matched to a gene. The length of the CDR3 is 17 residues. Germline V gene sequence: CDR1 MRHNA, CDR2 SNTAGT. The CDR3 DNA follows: TGTGCCAGCAGTGACGGGACAGGGTTGGGTCTTCGCGGCGAGCAGTACTTC. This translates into CASSDGTGLGLRGEQYF.

The CDR3 nucleotides are TGTGCCAGCAGCCAAGATTCAGTTAATGAAAAACTGTTTTTT. Amino acids: CASSQDSVNEKLFF. The V gene is TRBV3-1 (or the pseudogene TRBV3-2), the J gene TRBJ1-4; D gene unclear. Between the trimmed V and J ends, which lost 0 bases and 4 bases, there was a span of 6 bases. The CDR3 contains 14 residues. Per germline, CDR1 LGHDT and CDR2 YNNKEL (reference sequence).

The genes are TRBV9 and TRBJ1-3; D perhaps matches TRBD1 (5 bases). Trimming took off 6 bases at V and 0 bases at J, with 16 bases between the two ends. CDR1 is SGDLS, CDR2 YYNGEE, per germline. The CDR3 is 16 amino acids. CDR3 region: CASNPDSESSGNTIYF. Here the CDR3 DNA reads TGTGCCAGCAACCCCGACAGTGAAAGCTCTGGAAACACCATATATTTT.

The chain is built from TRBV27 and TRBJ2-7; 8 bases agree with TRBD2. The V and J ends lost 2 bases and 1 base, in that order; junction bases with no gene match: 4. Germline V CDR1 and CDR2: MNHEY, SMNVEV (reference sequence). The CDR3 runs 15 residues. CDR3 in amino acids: CASSLSGSESYEQYV. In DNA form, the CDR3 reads TGTGCCAGCAGTTTAAGCGGGAGCGAATCCTACGAGCAGTACGTC.

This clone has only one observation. The CDR3 here is CASSLPGETEAFF. The CDR3 region has the DNA TGCGCCAGCAGCTTGCCAGGGGAAACTGAAGCTTTCTTT. The chain links TRBV5-1 to TRBJ1-1; TRBD1 might be the D (6 bases). This CDR3 region has 13 residues. Trimming stripped 1 base from V and 5 bases from J, with 9 bases between. Germline CDR1 is SGHRS and CDR2 is YFSETQ. The full variable domain, with the rest looked up from reference TRBV5-1 and TRBJ1-1, is KAGVTQTPRYLIKTRGQQVTLSCSPISGHRSVSWYQQTPGQGLQFLFEYFSETQRNKGNFPGRFSGRQFSNSRSEMNVSTLELGDSALYLCASSLPGETEAFFGQGTRLTVV.

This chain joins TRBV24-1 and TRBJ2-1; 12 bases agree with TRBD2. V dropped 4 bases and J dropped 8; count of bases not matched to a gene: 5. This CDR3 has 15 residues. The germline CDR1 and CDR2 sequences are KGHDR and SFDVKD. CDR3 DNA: TGTGCCACCAGTGAGACTAGCGGGAGAATGGATGAGCAGTTCTTC. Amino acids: CATSETSGRMDEQFF.

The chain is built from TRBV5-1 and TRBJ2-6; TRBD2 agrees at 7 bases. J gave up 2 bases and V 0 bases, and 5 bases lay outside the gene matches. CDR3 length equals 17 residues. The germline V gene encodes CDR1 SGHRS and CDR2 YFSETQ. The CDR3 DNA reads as TGCGCCAGCAGCTTGGTGGCGGGAGTTGCTGGGGCCAACGTCCTGACTTTC. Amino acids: CASSLVAGVAGANVLTF.

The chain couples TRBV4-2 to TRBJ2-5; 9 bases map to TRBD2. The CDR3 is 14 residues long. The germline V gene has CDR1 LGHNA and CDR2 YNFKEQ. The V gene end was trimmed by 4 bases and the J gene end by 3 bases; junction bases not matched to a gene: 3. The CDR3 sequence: CASSPGTSKETQYF. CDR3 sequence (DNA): TGTGCCAGCAGCCCAGGGACTAGCAAAGAGACCCAGTACTTC.

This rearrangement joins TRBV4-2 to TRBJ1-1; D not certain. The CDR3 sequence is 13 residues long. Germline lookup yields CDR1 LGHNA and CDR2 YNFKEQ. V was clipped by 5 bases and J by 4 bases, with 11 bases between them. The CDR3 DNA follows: TGTGCCAGCAGCACGGGTTTACTCACTGAAGCTTTCTTT. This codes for CASSTGLLTEAFF.

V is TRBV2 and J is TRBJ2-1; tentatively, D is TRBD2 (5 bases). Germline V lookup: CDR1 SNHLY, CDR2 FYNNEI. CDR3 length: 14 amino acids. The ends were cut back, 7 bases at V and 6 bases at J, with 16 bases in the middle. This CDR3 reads CASNPSSFFNEQFF. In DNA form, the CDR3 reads TGTGCCAGCAATCCTAGCTCTTTTTTCAATGAGCAGTTCTTC.

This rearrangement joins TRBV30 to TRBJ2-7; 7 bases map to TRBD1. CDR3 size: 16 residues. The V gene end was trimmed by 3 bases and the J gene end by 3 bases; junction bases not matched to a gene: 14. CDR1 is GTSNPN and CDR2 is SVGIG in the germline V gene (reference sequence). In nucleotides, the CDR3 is TGTGCCTGGAGGGGCTTCCGGGACAGCTTTGACTACGAGCAGTACTTC. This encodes CAWRGFRDSFDYEQYF.

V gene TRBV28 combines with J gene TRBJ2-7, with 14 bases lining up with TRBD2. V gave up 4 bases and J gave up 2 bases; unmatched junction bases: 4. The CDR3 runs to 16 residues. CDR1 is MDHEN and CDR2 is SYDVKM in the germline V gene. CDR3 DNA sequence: TGTGCCAGCAGTTCGTTGACTAGCGGGAGGGCCTACGAGCAGTACTTC. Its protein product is CASSSLTSGRAYEQYF.

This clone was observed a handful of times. This CDR3 is CASSGRDSTYEQYF. The CDR3 coding sequence is TGTGCCAGCAGTGGCCGGGACAGCACCTACGAGCAGTACTTC. This chain links TRBV27 with TRBJ2-7; TRBD1 matches at 7 bases. The CDR3 runs to 14 residues. Germline CDR1 and CDR2: MNHEY and SMNVEV (reference sequence). J was trimmed by 2 bases and V by 5 bases; bases with no gene match: 6.

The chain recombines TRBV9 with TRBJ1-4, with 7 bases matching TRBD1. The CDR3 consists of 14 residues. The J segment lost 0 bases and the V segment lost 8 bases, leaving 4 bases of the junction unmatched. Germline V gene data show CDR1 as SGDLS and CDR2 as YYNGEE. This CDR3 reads CASSGGTTNEKLFF. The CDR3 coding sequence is TGTGCCAGTTCAGGGGGAACAACTAATGAAAAACTGTTTTTT.

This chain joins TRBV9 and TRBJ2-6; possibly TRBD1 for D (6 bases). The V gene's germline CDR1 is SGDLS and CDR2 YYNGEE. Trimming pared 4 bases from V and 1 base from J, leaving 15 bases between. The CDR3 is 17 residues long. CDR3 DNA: TGTGCCAGCAGCTCCCGGACAGCAGGATCTGGGGCCAACGTCCTGACTTTC. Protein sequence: CASSSRTAGSGANVLTF.